The 20 T cell receptor beta chains reported below all come from one sample, sequenced in a study of T-cell reconstitution after alpha-beta-depleted transplantation in children. Unique molecular identifiers featured in how the TCRbeta library was prepared. TCRdb recomputed calls from the PCR reads with MiXCR, one row per CDR3 protein. The sample carries about 510,000 distinct CDR3 sequences, 10% to 12% recorded once. Specimen: PBMCs, mostly from graft donor cells, collected 180 days after TCRalphabeta/CD19-depleted stem cell transplant. The receptors were sampled from a female patient aged 2-9 years who had a stem cell transplant for aplastic anemia, so the T cells may come from the graft donor.

The V and J genes are TRBV4-3 and TRBJ1-2; tentative D call: TRBD1 (5 bases). With 3 bases removed from V and 8 bases from J, the gap between germline ends came to 13 bases. Germline V gene data show CDR1 as LGHNA and CDR2 as YSLEER. This CDR3 has 13 residues. The CDR3 reads CASSHYTGFGYTF. CDR3 sequence (DNA): TGCGCCAGCAGCCACTACACAGGCTTCGGCTACACCTTC.

Here the CDR3 reads CATSRQVRGPFQDTQYF. The CDR3 region has the DNA TGTGCCACCAGCAGACAGGTTCGGGGCCCATTCCAGGATACGCAGTATTTT. The V and J genes are TRBV15 and TRBJ2-3; perhaps D is TRBD1 or TRBD2 (5 bases each). This CDR3 has 17 amino acids. From germline, CDR1 is LNHNV and CDR2 YYDKDF (reference sequence). The V end was cut by 2 bases, the J end by 6 bases, with 21 bases between.

This sequence joins TRBV7-2 and TRBJ2-5; 7 positions agree with TRBD2. The trim removed 2 bases at V and 3 bases at J, leaving 3 bases unmatched. The CDR3 extends over 14 amino acids. CDR1 is SGHTA and CDR2 is FQGNSA in the germline V gene. The CDR3 sequence: CASSLRLAEETQYF. The CDR3 region has the DNA TGTGCCAGCAGCTTAAGGCTAGCGGAAGAGACCCAGTACTTC.

Only a few counts were recorded for this clonotype. The genes are TRBV10-3 and TRBJ2-6; TRBD1 might be the D (6 bases). Germline CDR1 reads ENHRY; CDR2 reads SYGVKD. The CDR3 extends over 18 amino acids. Trimming left V 0 bases short and J 1 base short, with 13 bases between. This CDR3 reads CAISESQGKGSGANVLTF. CDR3 coding DNA: TGTGCCATCAGTGAGTCTCAGGGGAAGGGGTCTGGGGCCAACGTCCTGACTTTC.

On this clonotype: A much larger clone differs by one base, so this may be a read error. This chain joins TRBV12-3 or TRBV12-4 and TRBJ2-2; 8 bases map to TRBD2. V lost 6 bases, J lost 10 bases, and 10 bases stayed unmatched. The CDR3 loop spans 14 amino acids. The CDR3 here is CASSGGTSNAELFF. CDR3 DNA sequence: TGTGCCAGCAGCGGCGGGACTAGTAACGCGGAGCTGTTTTTT.

The V call is TRBV7-6, the J call TRBJ2-7, with a possible D match to TRBD2 (6 bases). Trimming cost V 3 bases and J 5 bases, with 17 bases left between them. This CDR3 spans 15 amino acids. CDR1 is SGHVS and CDR2 is FNYEAQ in the germline V gene. CDR3 protein: CASSFLGGGVDEQYF. CDR3 bases: TGTGCCAGCAGCTTTCTTGGGGGAGGAGTCGACGAGCAGTACTTC.

This clonotype was counted only a few times. This sequence joins TRBV7-2 and TRBJ1-2; tentative D call: TRBD1 (6 bases). Germline assignment: CDR1 SGHTA and CDR2 FQGNSA. The CDR3 has 12 residues. Between the trimmed V and J ends, which lost 0 bases and 8 bases, there was a span of 7 bases. CDR3 sequence (DNA): TGTGCCAGCAGCTTAGCCGGACAGGGCTACACCTTC. It specifies CASSLAGQGYTF.

This clonotype was counted between two and nine times. The CDR3 DNA follows: TGTGCCAGCTCACCACCGCTACAGGGGGACTATGGCTACACCTTC. Its protein is CASSPPLQGDYGYTF. The gene calls are TRBV18 and TRBJ1-2; 8 nucleotides match TRBD1. Losses at the gene ends were 0 bases for V and 3 bases for J; bases not matched to a gene: 3. From germline, CDR1 is KGHSH and CDR2 LQKENI. The CDR3 consists of 15 residues.

The chain recombines TRBV30 with TRBJ2-6; 12 bases agree with TRBD1. J lost 7 bases, V lost 8 bases, and 6 bases had no gene match. The CDR3 length is 14 residues. Germline V gene lookup returns CDR1 GTSNPN and CDR2 SVGIG (reference sequence). The CDR3 is CAQGQGALANVLTF. In DNA, the CDR3 is TGTGCCCAGGGACAGGGGGCCTTAGCCAACGTCCTGACTTTC.

Only a few counts were recorded for this clonotype. This rearrangement joins TRBV12-3 or TRBV12-4 to TRBJ2-3, with D unclear. CDR3 length: 12 amino acids. Trimming removed 5 bases at V and 9 bases at J, with 12 bases between. In DNA, the CDR3 is TGTGCCAGCAGTCCCTTCCTAGGAACGCAGTATTTT. Translation gives CASSPFLGTQYF.

The chain recombines TRBV12-3 or TRBV12-4 with TRBJ2-2, with TRBD1 identical over 10 bases. With V trimmed by 4 bases and J by 7 bases, 9 bases remained unmatched. The CDR3 has 16 amino acids. CDR3 amino acids: CASSSRPGQGYGELFF. As DNA, the CDR3 is TGTGCCAGCAGTTCCCGGCCGGGACAGGGGTACGGGGAGCTGTTTTTT.

This clonotype turned up a few times. The chain carries TRBV7-8 and TRBJ2-2; a weak D match, TRBD1 (6 bases). Germline values: CDR1 SGHVS, CDR2 FQNEAQ. V lost 5 bases, J lost 1 base, and 14 bases lay in between. The CDR3 loop spans 16 amino acids. Here the CDR3 reads CASSRSPTGNTGELFF. CDR3 coding DNA: TGTGCCAGCAGCCGAAGCCCGACAGGGAACACCGGGGAGCTGTTTTTT. Complete variable domain (other parts from reference TRBV7-8 and TRBJ2-2): GAGVSQSPRYKVAKRGQDVALRCDPISGHVSLFWYQQALGQGPEFLTYFQNEAQLDKSGLPSDRFFAERPEGSVSTLKIQRTQQEDSAVYLCASSRSPTGNTGELFFGEGSRLTVL.

Only a few counts were recorded for this clonotype. Compared with germline, one end of the junction differs, possibly owing to a read error. This rearrangement joins TRBV7-2 to TRBJ2-4; 8 bases agree with TRBD2. The CDR3 has 15 residues. The germline CDR1 and CDR2 sequences are SGHTA and FQGNSA. The CDR3: CASSIAGLAKNIQYF. CDR3 nucleotides: TGTGCCAGCAGCATAGCGGGGTTAGCCAAAAACATTCAGTACTTC.

The rearrangement uses TRBV5-1 and TRBJ2-3; TRBD1 agrees at 7 bases. Trimming cost V 4 bases and J 3 bases; bases outside gene matches: 11. The germline V gene encodes CDR1 SGHRS and CDR2 YFSETQ. There are 16 residues in the CDR3. The CDR3 is CASSRGEGAGTDTQYF. For the CDR3, the DNA is TGCGCCAGCAGCAGGGGTGAGGGGGCCGGTACAGATACGCAGTATTTT.

There are a few counts of this clonotype. This sequence joins TRBV5-6 and TRBJ2-3; TRBD2 agrees at 9 bases. V lost 4 bases and J lost 2; bases outside the gene matches: 5. Germline V lookup: CDR1 SGHDT, CDR2 YYEEEE. The CDR3 contains 15 residues. CDR3 nucleotide sequence: TGTGCCAGCAGCATAGCGGGAGTGGACACAGATACGCAGTATTTT. This encodes CASSIAGVDTDTQYF.

The chain links TRBV3-1 to TRBJ1-1, with D possibly TRBD1 on 6 matching bases. V was pared by 9 bases and J by 8 bases, with 16 bases between. In germline, CDR1 is LGHDT, CDR2 YNNKEL (reference sequence). CDR3 length: 12 residues. CDR3 sequence (DNA): TGTGCCAGAACAGGGATTCACCCCGAAGCTTTCTTT. Its protein product is CARTGIHPEAFF.

This clonotype was counted at least ten times. V gene TRBV5-6 combines with J gene TRBJ1-6; tentatively, D is TRBD1 (6 bases). Trimming took 6 bases from V and 6 from J, leaving 10 bases between them. Germline-derived CDR1 and CDR2 are SGHDT and YYEEEE. The CDR3 has 13 amino acids. CDR3 residues: CASTGQFNSPLHF. For the CDR3, the DNA is TGTGCCAGCACCGGACAGTTTAATTCACCCCTCCACTTT.

The chain recombines TRBV12-3 or TRBV12-4 with TRBJ2-1, with D unclear. V was pared by 2 bases and J by 5 bases, with 7 bases between. The CDR3 totals 13 residues. The CDR3 spells CASSLNPDNEQFF. CDR3 coding DNA: TGTGCCAGCAGTTTAAACCCCGACAATGAGCAGTTCTTC.

This clonotype appeared a few times. CDR3 DNA: TGTGCCAGCAGATTCCCCCCATCGGGAGCCGAAGCTTTCTTT. It is translated as CASRFPPSGAEAFF. This chain links TRBV7-2 with TRBJ1-1; no definite D call. This CDR3 is built from 14 residues. Per germline, CDR1 SGHTA and CDR2 FQGNSA. The V end lost 6 bases, the J end lost 8 bases, and 19 bases lay between the germline ends.

The genes are TRBV18 and TRBJ2-3; D is undetermined. V lost 0 bases and J lost 4, with 11 bases in between. Per the germline V gene, CDR1 is KGHSH and CDR2 is LQKENI. CDR3 length: 15 residues. For the CDR3, the DNA is TGTGCCAGCTCACCACCGGTTAGGAGACCAGATACGCAGTATTTT. It encodes CASSPPVRRPDTQYF.